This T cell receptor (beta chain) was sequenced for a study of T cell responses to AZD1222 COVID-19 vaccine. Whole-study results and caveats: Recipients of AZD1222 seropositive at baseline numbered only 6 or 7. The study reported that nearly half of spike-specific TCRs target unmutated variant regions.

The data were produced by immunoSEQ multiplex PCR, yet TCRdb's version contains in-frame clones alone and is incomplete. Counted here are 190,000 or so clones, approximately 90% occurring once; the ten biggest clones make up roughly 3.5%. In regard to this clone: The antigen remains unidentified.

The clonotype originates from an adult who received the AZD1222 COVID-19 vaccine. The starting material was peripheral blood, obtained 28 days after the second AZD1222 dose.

CDR3 region: CASSLGGAGYGYTF. CDR3 coding DNA: TGTGCCAGCAGCTTAGGGGGGGCGGGCTATGGCTACACCTTC. The chain recombines TRBV7-2 with TRBJ1-2; a weak D match, TRBD1 (6 bases). Germline CDR1 SGHTA, CDR2 FQGNSA. This CDR3 has 14 amino acids. V was clipped by 1 base and J by 4 bases, with 10 bases between them.